The following is a T cell receptor beta chain sequence with its context. Its antigen is unknown. This entry belongs to a study of a mutant IDH1 vaccine in newly diagnosed glioma. In the study overall: With temozolomide cycles, or 4-6 weeks after radiotherapy alone, vaccination was started. It was radiotherapy, temozolomide, or both that patients received previously, with most receiving both.

The CDR3 is 12 residues long. Germline-derived CDR1 and CDR2 are SGHRS and YFSETQ. Trimming cost V 2 bases and J 4 bases, with 7 bases left between them. The repertoire was sequenced with immunoSEQ multiplex PCR; TCRdb's copy has only in-frame clones and lacks some. The top ten hold about 3.1% of the sample, which has about 30,000 clones, 75% to 90% seen once. The sample's time point: week 5, during vaccination. Vaccinated patients received 300 ug of mutant IDH1 20-mer peptide per dose, with topical imiquimod. Study findings and constraints: Top peripheral T cell clonotype shifts appeared unrelated to pseudoprogression. The occurrence of vaccine-induced immune responses was seen in around 92% of patients.

This TCR was recovered from a woman in her forties with glioma. Some clones in this sample may be carry-over from other donors' samples. The J gene is TRBJ2-7, the V gene TRBV5-1; D uncertain. Sequencing used peripheral blood mononuclear cells (PBMCs), obtained from a glioma patient whose treatment included an IDH1 peptide vaccine. In DNA, the CDR3 is TGCGCCAGCAGCTTAAGTGGTTACGAGCAGTACTTC. This codes for CASSLSGYEQYF.